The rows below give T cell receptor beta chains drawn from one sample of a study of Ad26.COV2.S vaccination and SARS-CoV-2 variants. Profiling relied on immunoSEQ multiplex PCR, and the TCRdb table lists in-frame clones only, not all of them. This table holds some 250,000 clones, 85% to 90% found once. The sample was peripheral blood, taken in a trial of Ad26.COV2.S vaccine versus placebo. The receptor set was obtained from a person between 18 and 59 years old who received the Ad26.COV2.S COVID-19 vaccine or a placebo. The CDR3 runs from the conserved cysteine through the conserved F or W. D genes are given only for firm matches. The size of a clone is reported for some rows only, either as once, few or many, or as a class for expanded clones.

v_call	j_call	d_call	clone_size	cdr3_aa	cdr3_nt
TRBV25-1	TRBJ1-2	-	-	CASSKEPGYGYTF	TGTGCCAGCAGTAAAGAGCCGGGGTATGGCTACACCTTC
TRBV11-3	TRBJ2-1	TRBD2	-	CASSRAGGSEQFF	TGTGCCAGCAGCAGGGCGGGAGGCAGTGAGCAGTTCTTC
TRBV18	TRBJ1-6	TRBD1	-	CASSLDRVNSPLHF	TGTGCCAGCTCCCTCGACAGGGTGAATTCACCCCTCCACTTT
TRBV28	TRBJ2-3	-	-	CATTRGGTEDTQYF	TGTGCCACCACACGGGGCGGTACCGAGGATACGCAGTATTTT
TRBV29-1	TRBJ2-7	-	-	CSVASGTASTYF	-
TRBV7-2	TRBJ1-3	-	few	CASSSRGVLGGNTIYF	TGTGCCAGCAGCTCCCGGGGCGTCCTCGGGGGAAACACCATATATTTT
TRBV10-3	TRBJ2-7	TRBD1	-	CAISDPTGGTYEQYF	TGTGCCATCAGTGACCCCACAGGGGGCACGTACGAGCAGTACTTC
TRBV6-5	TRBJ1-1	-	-	CASSLMRDTEAFF	TGTGCCAGCAGTTTAATGAGGGACACTGAAGCTTTCTTT
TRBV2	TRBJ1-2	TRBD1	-	CASSTPGGQSYGYTF	TGTGCCAGCAGTACCCCGGGGGGACAGAGTTATGGCTACACCTTC
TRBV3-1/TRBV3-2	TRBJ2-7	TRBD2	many	CASSQDGTSVNYEQYF	TGTGCCAGCAGCCAAGATGGGACTAGCGTCAACTACGAGCAGTACTTC
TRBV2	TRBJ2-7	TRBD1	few	CASNRDRGYEQYF	TGTGCCAGCAACCGGGACAGGGGATACGAGCAGTACTTC
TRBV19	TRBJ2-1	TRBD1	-	CASSIRTGGHNEQFF	TGTGCCAGTAGTATTAGAACAGGGGGTCACAATGAGCAGTTCTTC
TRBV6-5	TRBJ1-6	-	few	CASRGGRNSPLHF	TGTGCCAGCAGGGGGGGAAGGAATTCACCCCTCCACTTT
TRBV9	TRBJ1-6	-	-	CASRLAGDGDSPLHF	TGTGCCAGCAGGCTGGCGGGGGACGGGGATTCACCCCTCCACTTT
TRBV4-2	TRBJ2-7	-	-	CASSQGRLAYEQYF	TGTGCCAGCAGCCAAGGTAGACTAGCCTACGAGCAGTACTTC
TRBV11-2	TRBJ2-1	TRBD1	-	CASSIFRDRGVNEQFF	TGTGCCAGCAGCATCTTCCGGGACAGGGGAGTAAATGAGCAGTTCTTC
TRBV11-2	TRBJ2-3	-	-	CASSFLGGWGTDTQYF	TGTGCCAGCAGCTTCCTGGGGGGTTGGGGCACAGATACGCAGTATTTT
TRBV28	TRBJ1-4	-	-	CASSIPGRQTNEKLFF	TGTGCCAGCAGTATCCCCGGCAGACAAACTAATGAAAAACTGTTTTTT
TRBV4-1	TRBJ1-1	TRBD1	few	CASSQVGLWDREVNTEAFF	TGCGCCAGCAGCCAAGTTGGTCTCTGGGACAGGGAAGTGAACACTGAAGCTTTCTTT
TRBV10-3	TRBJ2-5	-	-	CASATKETQYF	TGTGCCTCCGCGACTAAGGAGACCCAGTACTTC
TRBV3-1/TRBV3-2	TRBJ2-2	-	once	CASSQYRELNTGELFF	TGTGCCAGCAGCCAATACCGGGAGCTGAACACCGGGGAGCTGTTTTTT